Listed below are T cell receptor beta chains from one sample, sequenced in a study of shared clonotypes between healthy human individuals. Measured with immunoSEQ multiplex PCR; TCRdb has only the in-frame clones, and not every one. The table lists approximately 2.4 million clones, 90% to 97% of them singletons, with roughly 0.13% in the top ten. Sequenced input: naive CD4+ T cells sorted from blood. The receptors derive from a man aged 18 to 30 in good health. Both conserved end residues are part of each CDR3. Fields, in order: J gene, D gene, V gene, clone size, CDR3 protein, CDR3 DNA. A D gene is named only where the DNA matches it firmly. The size of a clone is reported for some rows only, either as once, few or many, or as a class for expanded clones.

>TRBJ2-7|NA|TRBV5-4|NA
CASSLDLGGEQYF
TGTGCCAGCAGCTTGGACTTAGGCGGGGAGCAGTACTTC
>TRBJ2-6|TRBD2|TRBV7-2|NA
CASSGTSTGANVLTF
TGTGCCAGCAGCGGGACTAGCACCGGGGCCAACGTCCTGACTTTC
>TRBJ1-2|NA|TRBV7-2|NA
CASSLSGDYGYTF
TGTGCCAGCAGCTTATCAGGGGACTATGGCTACACCTTC
>TRBJ2-3|TRBD1|TRBV4-3|NA
CASSQDYGRGQDTQYF
TGCGCCAGCAGCCAAGATTATGGCAGGGGGCAGGATACGCAGTATTTT
>TRBJ1-5|NA|TRBV6-6|NA
CASRQDAQPQHF
TGTGCCAGCAGACAGGACGCTCAGCCCCAGCATTTT
>TRBJ2-7|NA|TRBV18|NA
CASSPTGGRGSNEQYF
TGTGCCAGCTCACCGACAGGCGGCAGGGGATCAAACGAGCAGTACTTC
>TRBJ1-5|NA|TRBV7-2|NA
CASSLGRQPQPQHF
TGTGCCAGCAGCTTAGGGAGACAGCCTCAGCCCCAGCATTTT
>TRBJ2-3|NA|TRBV29-1|NA
CSVEDPGQSTDTQYF
TGCAGCGTTGAAGATCCGGGACAAAGCACAGATACGCAGTATTTT
>TRBJ1-4|NA|TRBV7-8|NA
CASSLGLSEKLFF
TGTGCCAGCAGCTTGGGTCTCAGCGAAAAACTGTTTTTT
>TRBJ2-2|NA|TRBV18|NA
CASSPLASNTGELFF
TGTGCCAGCTCACCACTAGCCTCGAACACCGGGGAGCTGTTTTTT
>TRBJ2-7|NA|TRBV19|NA
CASNPPRDTSYEQYF
TGTGCCAGTAACCCCCCCCGGGACACCTCCTACGAGCAGTACTTC
>TRBJ2-5|NA|TRBV20-1|NA
CSARSEETQYF
TGCAGTGCCCGTTCAGAAGAGACCCAGTACTTC
>TRBJ2-5|NA|TRBV29-1|once
CSVEDPGQQETQYF
TGCAGCGTTGAAGATCCCGGTCAGCAAGAGACCCAGTACTTC
>TRBJ1-1|NA|TRBV7-9|NA
CASSLGSRTANTEAFF
TGTGCCAGCAGCTTAGGTTCGAGGACGGCGAACACTGAAGCTTTCTTT
>TRBJ2-7|TRBD1|TRBV9|NA
CASSATLYGDRDEQYF
TGTGCCAGCAGCGCCACCCTATACGGGGACAGGGACGAGCAGTACTTC
>TRBJ2-2|TRBD1|TRBV6-1|NA
CASSEGTGLYTGELFF
TGTGCCAGCAGTGAAGGGACAGGGCTGTACACCGGGGAGCTGTTTTTT
>TRBJ2-5|NA|TRBV7-9|NA
CASSLARQGRETQYF
TGTGCCAGCAGCTTAGCAAGGCAGGGGCGAGAGACCCAGTACTTC
>TRBJ2-5|NA|TRBV2|NA
CASSEQRETQYF
TGTGCCAGCAGTGAACAAAGGGAGACCCAGTACTTC
>TRBJ2-5|TRBD1|TRBV11-3|NA
CASSLPPSGFGTGRETQYF
TGTGCCAGCAGCTTACCTCCGAGCGGTTTCGGGACAGGGCGGGAGACCCAGTACTTC
>TRBJ1-2|TRBD1|TRBV28|NA
CASSLGGQGNYGYTF
TGTGCCAGCAGTTTGGGGGGACAGGGTAACTATGGCTACACCTTC
>TRBJ2-5|TRBD1|TRBV5-4|NA
CASSSIGQGAQETQYF
TGTGCCAGCAGCTCGATTGGACAGGGGGCACAAGAGACCCAGTACTTC
>TRBJ1-4|TRBD1|TRBV25-1|NA
CASSEYGGTGGGKLFF
TGTGCCAGCAGTGAATATGGGGGGACAGGGGGCGGAAAACTGTTTTTT
>TRBJ2-3|NA|TRBV21-1|NA
CASRAGGIDTQYF
TGTGCCAGCAGGGCAGGGGGCATTGATACGCAGTATTTT
>TRBJ1-1|NA|TRBV30|NA
CAWSKVGYTEAFF
TGTGCCTGGAGTAAAGTCGGGTACACTGAAGCTTTCTTT
>TRBJ1-2|NA|TRBV28|NA
CASSLGGETNYGYTF
TGTGCCAGCAGCCTCGGGGGGGAAACTAACTATGGCTACACCTTC
>TRBJ2-4|TRBD1|TRBV14|NA
CASSHAGTGIIQYF
TGTGCCAGCAGCCATGCCGGGACAGGTATTATTCAGTACTTC
>TRBJ2-7|TRBD1|TRBV30|NA
CAWSVLGGPYEQYF
TGTGCCTGGAGTGTACTAGGGGGCCCCTACGAGCAGTACTTC
>TRBJ2-7|NA|TRBV10-3|NA
CAISESSGGPFLYEQYF
TGTGCCATCAGTGAGTCCTCGGGGGGCCCATTTCTCTACGAGCAGTACTTC
>TRBJ2-7|TRBD1|TRBV5-8|NA
CASRDRGEQYF
TGTGCCAGCCGGGACAGGGGCGAGCAGTACTTC
>TRBJ2-1|TRBD1|TRBV5-1|NA
CASSLARTGSYNEQFF
TGCGCCAGCAGCCTAGCAAGGACAGGGTCTTACAATGAGCAGTTCTTC
>TRBJ1-4|NA|TRBV2|NA
CASSEEVAEKLFF
TGTGCCAGCAGTGAAGAGGTGGCTGAAAAACTGTTTTTT
>TRBJ1-3|NA|TRBV6-5|NA
CASSYGVAGNTIYF
TGTGCCAGCAGTTACGGGGTCGCTGGAAACACCATATATTTT
>TRBJ2-5|NA|TRBV7-2|NA
CASSLEGRGPAKATQYF
TGTGCCAGCAGCTTAGAGGGCAGGGGACCGGCCAAAGCGACCCAGTACTTC
>TRBJ2-7|NA|TRBV5-1|NA
CASSWDHSSYEQYF
TGCGCCAGCAGCTGGGACCACAGTTCCTACGAGCAGTACTTC
>TRBJ1-5|NA|TRBV5-6|NA
CASSLGVSNQPQHF
TGTGCCAGCAGCTTGGGCGTTAGCAATCAGCCCCAGCATTTT
>TRBJ1-5|NA|TRBV30|NA
CAWGAANQPQHF
TGTGCCTGGGGTGCAGCGAATCAGCCCCAGCATTTT
>TRBJ2-2|TRBD2|TRBV2|NA
CASRTSGGNTGELFF
TGTGCCAGCAGAACTAGCGGGGGGAACACCGGGGAGCTGTTTTTT
>TRBJ1-1|NA|TRBV2|NA
CASSGVAGISTEAFF
TGTGCCAGCAGTGGGGTAGCCGGCATTAGCACTGAAGCTTTCTTT
>TRBJ2-5|TRBD1|TRBV29-1|once
CSVSGTGPQETQYF
TGCAGCGTTTCCGGGACAGGGCCACAAGAGACCCAGTACTTC